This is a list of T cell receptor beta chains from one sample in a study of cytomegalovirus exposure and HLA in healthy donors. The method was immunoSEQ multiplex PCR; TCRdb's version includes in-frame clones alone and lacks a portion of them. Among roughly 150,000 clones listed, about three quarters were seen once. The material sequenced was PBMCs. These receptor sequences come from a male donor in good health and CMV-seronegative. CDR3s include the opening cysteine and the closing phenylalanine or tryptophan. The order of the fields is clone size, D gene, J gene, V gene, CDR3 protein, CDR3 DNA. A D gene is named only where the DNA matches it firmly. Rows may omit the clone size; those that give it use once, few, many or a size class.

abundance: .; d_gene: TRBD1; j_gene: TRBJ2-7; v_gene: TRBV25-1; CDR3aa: CASSEFWQGAYEQYF; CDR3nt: TGTGCCAGCAGTGAATTCTGGCAGGGGGCTTACGAGCAGTACTTC
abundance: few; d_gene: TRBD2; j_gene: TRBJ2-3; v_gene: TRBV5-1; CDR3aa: CASRQTSGGAADTQYF; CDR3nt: TGCGCCAGCAGGCAGACTAGCGGGGGGGCAGCAGATACGCAGTATTTT
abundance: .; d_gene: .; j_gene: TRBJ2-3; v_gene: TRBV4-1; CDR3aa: CASSQGEYSLTDTQYF; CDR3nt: TGCGCCAGCAGCCAAGGGGAGTACTCCCTGACAGATACGCAGTATTTT
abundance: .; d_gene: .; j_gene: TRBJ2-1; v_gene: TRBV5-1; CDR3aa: CASSLAYTYNEQFF; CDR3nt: TGCGCCAGCAGCTTGGCGTACACCTACAATGAGCAGTTCTTC
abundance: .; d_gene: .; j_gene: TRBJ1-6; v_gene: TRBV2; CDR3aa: CATSYREQNSPLHF; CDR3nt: TGTGCCACCTCGTACAGGGAGCAAAATTCACCCCTCCACTTT
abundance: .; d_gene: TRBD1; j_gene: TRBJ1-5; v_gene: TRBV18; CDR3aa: CASSPTGGPNQPQHF; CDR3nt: TGTGCCAGCTCCCCGACAGGGGGGCCCAATCAGCCCCAGCATTTT
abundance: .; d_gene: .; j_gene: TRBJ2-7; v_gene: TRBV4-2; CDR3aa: CASSPLSSYEQYF; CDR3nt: TGTGCCAGCAGCCCCTTGAGCTCCTACGAGCAGTACTTC
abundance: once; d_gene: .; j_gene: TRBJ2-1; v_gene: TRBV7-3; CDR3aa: CASSLGSGGWFF; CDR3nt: TGTGCCAGCAGCTTAGGTTCAGGGGGGTGGTTCTTC
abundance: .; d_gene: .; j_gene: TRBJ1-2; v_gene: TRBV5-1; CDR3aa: CASSWKGANYGYTF; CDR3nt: TGCGCCAGCAGCTGGAAGGGAGCTAACTATGGCTACACCTTC
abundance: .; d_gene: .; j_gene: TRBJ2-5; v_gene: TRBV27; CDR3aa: CASSLLPLQPRGETQYF; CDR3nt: TGTGCCAGCAGTTTACTGCCGTTGCAGCCCAGAGGGGAGACCCAGTACTTC
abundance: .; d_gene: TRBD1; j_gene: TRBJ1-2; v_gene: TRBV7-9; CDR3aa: CSSSSRTGRSYSYGYTF; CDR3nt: TGTTCCAGCAGCTCAAGGACAGGGAGAAGTTACTCCTATGGCTACACCTTC
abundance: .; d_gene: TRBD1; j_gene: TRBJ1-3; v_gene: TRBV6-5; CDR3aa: CATQQGAPGNTIYF; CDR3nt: TGTGCCACCCAACAGGGGGCACCTGGAAACACCATATATTTT
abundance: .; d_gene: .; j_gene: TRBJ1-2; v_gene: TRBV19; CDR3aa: CASKFVLNYGYTF; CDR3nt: TGTGCCAGTAAATTTGTCCTCAACTATGGCTACACCTTC
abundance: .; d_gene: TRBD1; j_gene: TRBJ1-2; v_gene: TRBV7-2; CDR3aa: CASNGQGYGYTF; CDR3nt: TGTGCCAGCAATGGACAGGGGTATGGCTACACCTTC
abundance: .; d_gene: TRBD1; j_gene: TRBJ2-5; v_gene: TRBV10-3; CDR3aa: CAISESRGLGGETQYF; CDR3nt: TGTGCCATCAGTGAGTCGAGGGGGCTAGGGGGAGAGACCCAGTACTTC
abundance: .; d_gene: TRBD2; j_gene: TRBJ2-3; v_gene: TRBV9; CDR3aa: CASSNSGRSNTQYF; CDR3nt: TGTGCCAGCAGCAATAGCGGGAGGTCGAATACGCAGTATTTT
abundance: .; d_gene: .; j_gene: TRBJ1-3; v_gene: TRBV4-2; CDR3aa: CASSQAGTSSSGNTIYF; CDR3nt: TGTGCCAGCAGCCAAGCCGGGACATCGAGCTCTGGAAACACCATATATTTT
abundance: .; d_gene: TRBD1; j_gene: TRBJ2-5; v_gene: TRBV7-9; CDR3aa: CSSSKSGTGVGETQYF; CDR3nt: TGTTCCAGCAGCAAATCCGGGACAGGGGTTGGAGAGACCCAGTACTTC